This T cell receptor (beta chain) was obtained from a study of blood T cell repertoires in COVID-19. Authors' methods: For nucleated cells, counts were estimated from reference gene primer amplification. The protocol was immunoSEQ multiplex PCR, while the TCRdb copy is restricted to in-frame clones and leaves out a portion. V, J and clone size were drawn from that table, and D and trimming were deduced from the DNA. Among 90,000 to 150,000 clones listed, 55% to 75% were seen once. Trimming removed 0 bases from V and 0 bases from J, with 15 bases in between. CDR3 length: 19 residues. Germline-derived CDR1 and CDR2 are MNHEY and SMNVEV (reference sequence).

The sample was peripheral blood. The sequence came from a human donor with acute or convalescent COVID-19. The donor label of this sample is uncertain. The chain has TRBV27 and TRBJ2-6, with D perhaps TRBD1 (5 bases). CDR3 sequence (DNA): TGTGCCAGCAGTTTATCAAGCGACAGCCACATCTCTGGGGCCAACGTCCTGACTTTC. Translation gives CASSLSSDSHISGANVLTF.